A single sample is the source of the 20 T cell receptor beta chains below, sequenced in a study of T cell repertoires in cytomegalovirus infection. MiXCR was run by TCRdb on the reads, yielding one entry per CDR3 protein. The sample gives fewer than 300,000 distinct CDR3 sequences, about 25% of which show up once; about 15% is in the top ten. Specimen: PBMCs. These TCRs come from a human donor in good health (CMV status not recorded). Some clones in this sample may be carry-over from other donors' samples.

This clonotype occurred a few times. One end of the junction varies from germline; a read error may be responsible. The chain is built from TRBV14 and TRBJ2-3, with D maybe TRBD2 (5 bases). The CDR3 length is 12 residues. Germline CDR1 SGHDN, CDR2 FVKESK. CDR3 nucleotide sequence: TGTGCCAGCAGCAAAGAGGGTGATACGCAGTATTTT. The encoded protein is CASSKEGDTQYF.

The V and J genes are TRBV29-1 and TRBJ2-7; tentative D call: TRBD1 (6 bases). V lost 5 bases, J lost 4 bases, and 15 bases lay in between. The CDR3 extends over 13 amino acids. Germline V gene sequence: CDR1 SQVTM, CDR2 ANQGSEA. The CDR3: CSVTRTQGYEQYF. In DNA form, the CDR3 reads TGCAGCGTTACCCGGACTCAGGGGTACGAGCAGTACTTC.

In the case of this clonotype: A much larger clone lies one base from this, so it may be a read error. V is TRBV7-2 and J is TRBJ1-5; no firm D call. The CDR3 is 13 amino acids. The germline V and J ends were trimmed by 3 bases and 5 bases, with 8 bases remaining between them. From germline, CDR1 is SGHTA and CDR2 FQGNSA. CDR3 protein: CASSFSSYQPQHF. The CDR3 DNA reads as TGTGCCAGCAGCTTTAGCAGCTATCAGCCCCAGCATTTT. The variable domain in full, completed from reference TRBV7-2 and TRBJ1-5, reads GAGVSQSPSNKVTEKGKDVELRCDPISGHTALYWYRQSLGQGLEFLIYFQGNSAPDKSGLPSDRFSAERTGGSVSTLTIQRTQQEDSAVYLCASSFSSYQPQHFGDGTRLSIL.

The table lists this clonotype with a few counts. This chain uses TRBV25-1 with TRBJ2-1; 9 positions match TRBD2. This CDR3 contains 16 residues. The J segment lost 4 bases and the V segment lost 2 bases, leaving 6 bases of the junction unmatched. The V gene's germline CDR1 is MGHDK and CDR2 SYGVNS. The CDR3 region is CASSEISGSGYNEQFF. The CDR3, as DNA: TGTGCCAGCAGTGAAATTAGCGGGAGTGGGTACAATGAGCAGTTCTTC.

This sequence joins TRBV10-3 and TRBJ2-1; TRBD2 matches at 9 bases. The CDR3 is 15 amino acids. The germline CDR1 and CDR2 sequences are ENHRY and SYGVKD. Losses at the gene ends were 9 bases for V and 0 bases for J; bases not matched to a gene: 6. Here the CDR3 DNA reads TGTGCCATAAATAGCGGGGGCAGCTCCTACAATGAGCAGTTCTTC. Encoded protein: CAINSGGSSYNEQFF.

This clonotype has more than one count but fewer than ten. The rearrangement links TRBV7-2 to TRBJ2-2; D may correspond to TRBD1 or TRBD2 (5 bases each). Trimming pared 5 bases from V and 5 bases from J, leaving 12 bases between. Germline V CDR1 and CDR2: SGHTA, FQGNSA. This CDR3 is 14 amino acids long. DNA for the CDR3: TGTGCCAGCAGCCCGGGAAGGGGTACCGGGGAGCTGTTTTTT. It encodes CASSPGRGTGELFF.

This clonotype ranks as large (0.1 to 1%). The genes are TRBV7-2 and TRBJ2-2; D is unresolved. The V gene's germline CDR1 is SGHTA and CDR2 FQGNSA. This CDR3 region has 13 residues. V shed 3 bases and J shed 1 base, with 3 bases lying between them. The CDR3 nucleotides are TGTGCCAGCAGCTTGGAGAACACCGGGGAGCTGTTTTTT. Protein sequence: CASSLENTGELFF.

The rearrangement uses TRBV7-3 and TRBJ2-3; the match to TRBD2 covers 8 bases. CDR1 is SGHTA, CDR2 FQGTGA, per germline. The CDR3 has 15 residues. After removal of 1 base from V and 6 bases from J, the junction contained 6 bases not matched to a gene. CDR3 protein: CASSLKRGGADTQYF. The DNA of the CDR3 is TGTGCCAGCAGCTTAAAACGGGGGGGAGCCGATACGCAGTATTTT.

As regards this clonotype: A much larger clone lies one base from this, so it may be a read error. This chain links TRBV6-2 or TRBV6-3 with TRBJ1-2, with 7 positions matching TRBD1. The CDR3 is made up of 15 amino acids. Looked up from germline, CDR1 is MNHEY and CDR2 is SVGEGT. CDR3 coding DNA: TGTGCCAGGAGTTACGGAGATGACAGGGATGGCGGCTACACCTTC. Translating it yields CARSYGDDRDGGYTF.

This clonotype showed up just a few times. This sequence joins TRBV20-1 and TRBJ1-5; D unresolved. The germline V and J ends were trimmed by 1 base and 2 bases, with 12 bases remaining between them. Germline loops: CDR1 DFQATT, CDR2 SNEGSKA (reference sequence). The CDR3 loop spans 15 amino acids. CDR3 DNA sequence: TGCAGTGCTAGAGGGGGATCGGGAGGCAATCAGCCCCAGCATTTT. This sequence encodes CSARGGSGGNQPQHF.

The chain links TRBV7-6 to TRBJ2-7, with TRBD1 matching 10 bases. Germline V CDR1 and CDR2: SGHVS, FNYEAQ. J lost 6 bases, V lost 5 bases, and 13 bases had no gene match. The CDR3 length is 16 residues. CDR3: CASSLTPGQGIREQYF. CDR3 DNA sequence: TGTGCCAGCAGCCTTACTCCGGGACAGGGGATTCGCGAGCAGTACTTC.

This chain connects TRBV28 to TRBJ1-5; TRBD1 aligns across 8 bases. Germline-derived CDR1 and CDR2 are MDHEN and SYDVKM. J was trimmed by 7 bases and V by 1 base; bases with no gene match: 6. The CDR3 length is 15 residues. In DNA form, the CDR3 reads TGTGCCAGCAGTTTATCTTCGACAGGGGAGCAGCCCCAGCATTTT. Encoded protein: CASSLSSTGEQPQHF.

This clonotype was counted only a few times. V is TRBV20-1 and J is TRBJ1-3; weak D call: TRBD1 (5 bases). V was trimmed by 1 base and J by 0 bases, leaving 13 bases between them. Germline assignment: CDR1 DFQATT and CDR2 SNEGSKA (reference sequence). This CDR3 has 16 amino acids. The CDR3 here is CSARVWQGDSGNTIYF. In DNA, the CDR3 is TGCAGTGCTAGAGTCTGGCAGGGAGACTCTGGAAACACCATATATTTT.

This clonotype was recorded many times. The V call is TRBV7-2, the J call TRBJ2-5; TRBD2 is a possible D gene (5 bases). CDR3 length equals 15 residues. Germline V lookup: CDR1 SGHTA, CDR2 FQGNSA. V was shortened by 5 bases and J by 5 bases, with 18 bases between the two germline ends. The CDR3 loop is CASSLLLVSGETQYF. Here the CDR3 DNA reads TGTGCCAGCAGCCTGCTGCTCGTCTCGGGGGAGACCCAGTACTTC.

The chain couples TRBV5-5 to TRBJ1-2; a possible D gene is TRBD1 (5 bases). The CDR3 has 14 amino acids. The ends were cut back, 3 bases at V and 5 bases at J, with 14 bases in the middle. Germline V CDR1 and CDR2: SGHKS, YYEKEE (reference sequence). The CDR3 is CASSSFGAGYGYTF. The DNA of the CDR3 is TGTGCCAGCAGCTCATTTGGCGCAGGGTATGGCTACACCTTC. Looking up the rest from reference TRBV5-5 and TRBJ1-2 gives the full variable domain: DAGVTQSPTHLIKTRGQQVTLRCSPISGHKSVSWYQQVLGQGPQFIFQYYEKEERGRGNFPDRFSARQFPNYSSELNVNALLLGDSALYLCASSSFGAGYGYTFGSGTRLTVV.

This clonotype occurred many times. The rearrangement joins TRBV27 to TRBJ1-5; D unclear. V was shortened by 2 bases and J by 4 bases, with 6 bases between the two germline ends. This CDR3 spans 13 amino acids. CDR1 and CDR2 (germline): MNHEY, SMNVEV (reference sequence). The CDR3 sequence: CASSLMGNQPQHF. The DNA of the CDR3 is TGTGCCAGCAGTTTAATGGGTAATCAGCCCCAGCATTTT.

This chain connects TRBV11-2 to TRBJ1-4, with unresolved D. Between the trimmed V and J ends, which lost 6 bases and 11 bases, there was a span of 19 bases. This CDR3 is 14 amino acids long. Germline CDR1 SGHAT, CDR2 FQNNGV. CDR3 sequence (DNA): TGTGCCAGCAGTTTAACCCAATTTGAAGATAAACTGTTTTTT. It encodes CASSLTQFEDKLFF.

The chain employs TRBV28 and TRBJ2-7, with TRBD2 matching 7 bases. The V and J ends lost 8 bases and 0 bases, in that order; junction bases with no gene match: 7. CDR1 and CDR2 from the germline V gene are MDHEN and SYDVKM. The length of the CDR3 is 14 residues. CDR3 amino acids: CASASGGSSYEQYF. The CDR3 nucleotides are TGTGCCAGCGCTAGCGGAGGAAGCTCCTACGAGCAGTACTTC.

This clonotype turned up a few times. This chain uses TRBV6-5 with TRBJ1-6, with a weak D call TRBD1 (5 bases). CDR3 length equals 18 residues. In germline, CDR1 is MNHEY, CDR2 SVGAGI. V was cut by 0 bases and J by 6 bases, with 18 bases left in between. CDR3 in amino acids: CASSYSIKGRWVNSPLHF. As DNA, the CDR3 is TGTGCCAGCAGTTACTCAATAAAGGGGCGGTGGGTTAATTCACCCCTCCACTTT.

This clonotype appeared a few times. The V and J genes are TRBV20-1 and TRBJ2-4; D assignment may be TRBD1 or TRBD2 (5 bases each). The V gene lost 6 bases and the J gene lost 7 bases, with 10 bases spanning the gap. This CDR3 region has 11 residues. In germline, CDR1 is DFQATT, CDR2 SNEGSKA (reference sequence). The DNA of the CDR3 is TGCAGTGCGGGGCCGGGGAACATTCAGTACTTC. Translating it yields CSAGPGNIQYF.